This passage covers 15 T cell receptor beta chains from one sample sequenced in a study of memory CD4+ T cells and cytomegalovirus serostatus (dated by TCRdb to between 2018 and 2020). A FACSAria II was used to sort memory CD4+ T cells, defined as single viable CD3+CD4+CD8-CD45RO+ cells. Libraries were prepared through the immunoSEQ multiplex PCR assay. The source is immuneACCESS, and TCRdb retained only in-frame sequences with V and J called. Part of the clones is not carried over; for the studies checked, unresolved V genes explain less than half of this, and the remainder is unexplained. This sample lists nearly 50,000 clones; around four fifths were detected once. The ten largest make up approximately 0.78% of the sample. Sequenced material: memory CD4+ T cells from blood. The receptors come from an adult in good health and CMV-seronegative.

The gene calls are TRBV6-5 and TRBJ2-7, with 8 bases identical to TRBD2. Germline assignment: CDR1 MNHEY and CDR2 SVGAGI. This CDR3 is built from 13 residues. J gave up 5 bases and V 5 bases, and 5 bases lay outside the gene matches. In nucleotides, the CDR3 is TGTGCCAGCAGTCGGGGGGGGTTCCACGAGCAGTACTTC. It translates to CASSRGGFHEQYF.

This clone was counted only a few times. The V gene is TRBV4-1, the J gene TRBJ1-2; D is undetermined. Between the trimmed V and J ends, which lost 1 base and 4 bases, there was a span of 13 bases. The germline gives CDR1 MGHRA, CDR2 YSYEKL. This CDR3 has 15 residues. The CDR3 is CASSQAPANTYGYTF. The CDR3 nucleotides are TGCGCCAGCAGCCAAGCCCCAGCAAACACCTATGGCTACACCTTC.

The chain joins TRBV18 to TRBJ1-6, with D uncertain. Germline values: CDR1 KGHSH, CDR2 LQKENI. V was pared by 0 bases and J by 7 bases, with 13 bases between. The CDR3 contains 16 residues. CDR3 loop: CASSPPFPQGNSPLHF. The CDR3 DNA reads TGTGCCAGCTCACCACCGTTTCCACAAGGGAATTCACCCCTCCACTTT.

The chain joins TRBV5-1 to TRBJ2-5; 12 nucleotides agree with TRBD2. Germline V CDR1 and CDR2: SGHRS, YFSETQ. Losses at the gene ends were 3 bases for V and 4 bases for J; bases not matched to a gene: 1. The CDR3 is 14 amino acids. CDR3 DNA: TGCGCCAGCAGCTCGGGACTAGCGGGAGAGACCCAGTACTTC. It codes for CASSSGLAGETQYF.

The J gene is TRBJ2-3, the V gene TRBV18, with 7 bases that match TRBD2. The V segment lost 4 bases and the J segment 3 bases; nucleotides outside the gene matches: 7. Germline loops: CDR1 KGHSH, CDR2 LQKENI. The CDR3 consists of 15 residues. CDR3 nucleotides: TGTGCCAGCTCACGCGGGAGCGGAGGAACAGATACGCAGTATTTT. Translated: CASSRGSGGTDTQYF.

The rearrangement joins TRBV28 to TRBJ2-7; TRBD2 matches 11 bases. Trimming at V came to 4 bases and at J to 1 base, leaving 6 bases not matched to a gene. The CDR3 has 16 amino acids. Germline V lookup: CDR1 MDHEN, CDR2 SYDVKM. Written as DNA, the CDR3 is TGTGCCAGCAGTTCCTCGGGACTAGCGGAGTCCTACGAGCAGTACTTC. Amino acid sequence: CASSSSGLAESYEQYF.

This chain joins TRBV28 and TRBJ1-5, with D hard to call. V was shortened by 3 bases and J by 0 bases, with 9 bases between the two germline ends. From germline, CDR1 is MDHEN and CDR2 SYDVKM. The CDR3 runs 15 residues. The CDR3 is CASSFGGTSNQPQHF. As DNA, the CDR3 is TGTGCCAGCAGTTTCGGCGGTACTAGCAATCAGCCCCAGCATTTT.

This chain joins TRBV4-1 and TRBJ1-4, with 7 bases that match TRBD1. V lost 4 bases and J lost 3; bases outside the gene matches: 8. The CDR3 runs 16 residues. Germline CDR1 reads MGHRA; CDR2 reads YSYEKL. The DNA for the CDR3 is TGCGCCAGCAGCCGTCTACCGGGACAGCCTAATGAAAAACTGTTTTTT. Its protein is CASSRLPGQPNEKLFF.

CDR3 nucleotide sequence: TGTGCCAGCAGCGTCTCACCTCAAGAGACCCAGTACTTC. This gives the protein CASSVSPQETQYF. This chain connects TRBV9 to TRBJ2-5; D unclear. Germline V gene data show CDR1 as SGDLS and CDR2 as YYNGEE. V lost 2 bases and J lost 2, with 7 bases in between. CDR3 length: 13 residues. Based on the CDR3 plus reference TRBV9 and TRBJ2-5, the full variable domain is DSGVTQTPKHLITATGQRVTLRCSPRSGDLSVYWYQQSLDQGLQFLIQYYNGEERAKGNILERFSAQQFPDLHSELNLSSLELGDSALYFCASSVSPQETQYFGPGTRLLVL.

The V call is TRBV10-2, the J call TRBJ2-2; 7 bases agree with TRBD2. Germline V CDR1 and CDR2: WSHSY, SAAADI. The CDR3 spans 16 residues. Trimming cost V 2 bases and J 4 bases; bases outside gene matches: 7. CDR3 loop: CASSEPLAGATGELFF. CDR3 in DNA: TGCGCCAGCAGTGAGCCTCTCGCGGGAGCCACCGGGGAGCTGTTTTTT.

This clone was observed once. The CDR3 region is CASSLDAAANSPLHF. DNA of the CDR3: TGTGCCAGCAGCTTAGATGCGGCCGCTAATTCACCCCTCCACTTT. The chain recombines TRBV7-2 with TRBJ1-6; D gene unclear. The germline V gene has CDR1 SGHTA and CDR2 FQGNSA. The length of the CDR3 is 15 residues. Trimming removed 1 base at V and 6 bases at J, with 10 bases between.

The chain employs TRBV11-2 and TRBJ1-5; 7 bases are shared with TRBD1. Germline V gene data show CDR1 as SGHAT and CDR2 as FQNNGV. With V trimmed by 5 bases and J by 6 bases, 7 bases remained unmatched. The length of the CDR3 is 14 residues. CDR3: CASSKDRNPQPQHF. CDR3 nucleotides: TGTGCCAGCAGCAAGGACAGGAATCCTCAGCCCCAGCATTTT. The variable domain in full, with the rest retrieved from reference TRBV11-2 and TRBJ1-5, is EAGVAQSPRYKIIEKRQSVAFWCNPISGHATLYWYQQILGQGPKLLIQFQNNGVVDDSQLPKDRFSAERLKGVDSTLKIQPAKLEDSAVYLCASSKDRNPQPQHFGDGTRLSIL.

V usage is TRBV13 and J usage is TRBJ2-2; D remains unclear. V was pared by 1 base and J by 5 bases, with 8 bases between. The CDR3 contains 14 residues. In germline, CDR1 is PRHDT, CDR2 FYEKMQ (reference sequence). The CDR3 nucleotides read TGTGCCAGCAGCTTAGCGGAACTGACCGGGGAGCTGTTTTTT. This sequence encodes CASSLAELTGELFF.

This clone was counted only a few times. The J gene is TRBJ2-3, the V gene TRBV5-1, with D possibly called TRBD1 or TRBD2 (6 bases each). This CDR3 region has 14 residues. Germline V lookup: CDR1 SGHRS, CDR2 YFSETQ. The V gene lost 4 bases and the J gene lost 1 base, with 10 bases spanning the gap. The CDR3 DNA is TGCGCCAGCAGCGTTGGGGGGCGCACAGATACGCAGTATTTT. Its translation: CASSVGGRTDTQYF.

The rearrangement uses TRBV6-1 and TRBJ1-1; TRBD1 is a possible D gene (5 bases). Between the trimmed V and J ends, which lost 6 bases and 4 bases, there was a span of 15 bases. Germline-derived CDR1 and CDR2 are MNHNS and SASEGT. The CDR3 contains 14 residues. CDR3: CASRELGLATEAFF. CDR3 nucleotides: TGTGCCAGCAGAGAACTGGGACTCGCCACTGAAGCTTTCTTT.